Each of the 22 T cell receptor beta chains below was sequenced from the same sample in a study of CD8 T cells in Susac syndrome. RNA in amounts of about 0.5 to 1 ug was reverse transcribed with random hexamers. Each CDR3 protein is one row after TCRdb ran MiXCR on the immunoSEQ multiplex PCR reads. This sample has some 200,000 distinct CDR3 sequences; about 95% occur once, and the top ten carry under 0.095%. The sequenced sample was CD4+ T cells from PBMCs. The receptors originated from a human donor with multiple sclerosis.

V usage is TRBV20-1 and J usage is TRBJ2-2, with TRBD1 identical over 8 bases. The CDR3 runs to 14 residues. J gave up 4 bases and V 1 base, and 2 bases lay outside the gene matches. CDR1 is DFQATT and CDR2 is SNEGSKA in the germline V gene (reference sequence). CDR3 nucleotide sequence: TGCAGTGCTAGAGGGCAGGGGGCCACCGGGGAGCTGTTTTTT. Its protein product is CSARGQGATGELFF.

The J gene is TRBJ2-2, the V gene TRBV5-1; D is uncertain. CDR3 size: 15 residues. Germline V gene data show CDR1 as SGHRS and CDR2 as YFSETQ. V was pared by 0 bases and J by 4 bases, with 10 bases between. The CDR3 spells CASSLDAVLTGELFF. Written as DNA, the CDR3 is TGCGCCAGCAGCTTGGATGCGGTTCTCACCGGGGAGCTGTTTTTT.

The V gene is TRBV3-1, the J gene TRBJ2-1, with unresolved D. Germline V gives CDR1 LGHDT, CDR2 YNNKEL (reference sequence). The CDR3 sequence is 14 residues long. V lost 1 base and J 13 bases, leaving 17 bases between the germline ends. The CDR3: CASSQGGSGLPQFF. The CDR3 nucleotides read TGTGCCAGCAGCCAAGGGGGTAGTGGTTTGCCACAGTTCTTC.

The chain couples TRBV10-3 to TRBJ2-1; TRBD2 matches 9 bases. J was trimmed by 4 bases and V by 10 bases; bases with no gene match: 11. This CDR3 is 15 amino acids long. Germline CDR1 reads ENHRY; CDR2 reads SYGVKD. The CDR3 nucleotides are TGTGCCAGCCGGATTAGCGGGAGCGTTTACAATGAGCAGTTCTTC. Protein: CASRISGSVYNEQFF.

The genes are TRBV3-1 and TRBJ2-3; 11 bases line up with TRBD2. Germline-derived CDR1 and CDR2 are LGHDT and YNNKEL (reference sequence). V gave up 1 base and J gave up 4 bases; unmatched junction bases: 10. The CDR3 has 18 amino acids. The CDR3 sequence: CASSQAITSGGTSDTQYF. CDR3 DNA: TGTGCCAGCAGCCAAGCGATTACTAGCGGGGGCACCTCAGATACGCAGTATTTT.

The chain has TRBV19 and TRBJ2-5; the D gene could be TRBD1 or TRBD2 (5 bases each). Germline V gene sequence: CDR1 LNHDA, CDR2 SQIVND (reference sequence). Trimming removed 0 bases from V and 5 bases from J, with 13 bases in between. The CDR3 has 15 residues. CDR3 region: CASSIEGQRGETQYF. CDR3 bases: TGTGCCAGTAGTATAGAGGGGCAGAGAGGGGAGACCCAGTACTTC. Variable domain in full (rest from reference TRBV19 and TRBJ2-5): DGGITQSPKYLFRKEGQNVTLSCEQNLNHDAMYWYRQDPGQGLRLIYYSQIVNDFQKGDIAEGYSVSREKKESFPLTVTSAQKNPTAFYLCASSIEGQRGETQYFGPGTRLLVL.

This chain uses TRBV3-1 with TRBJ2-4, with 9 bases identical to TRBD1. Unmatched junction bases numbered 6, after V lost 8 bases and J lost 7 bases. This CDR3 has 13 residues. CDR1 and CDR2 from the germline V gene are LGHDT and YNNKEL (reference sequence). CDR3 region: CASGVQGANIQYF. CDR3 in DNA: TGTGCCAGCGGTGTACAGGGGGCGAACATTCAGTACTTC. Supplemented by reference TRBV3-1 and TRBJ2-4, the full variable domain reads DTAVSQTPKYLVTQMGNDKSIKCEQNLGHDTMYWYKQDSKKFLKIMFSYNNKELIINETVPNRFSPKSPDKAHLNLHINSLELGDSAVYFCASGVQGANIQYFGAGTRLSVL.

V and J are TRBV20-1 and TRBJ1-2; D not resolved. The CDR3 totals 12 residues. Germline V lookup: CDR1 DFQATT, CDR2 SNEGSKA (reference sequence). Trimming removed 3 bases at V and 4 bases at J, with 9 bases between. CDR3 amino acids: CSARRSAYGYTF. In DNA form, the CDR3 reads TGCAGTGCTAGGCGATCAGCCTATGGCTACACCTTC.

The CDR3 sequence is CASSPPSRQAEAQYF. The CDR3 region has the DNA TGTGCCAGCTCACCACCGTCCCGACAGGCTGAGGCCCAGTACTTC. The chain is built from TRBV18 and TRBJ2-5; D might be TRBD1 (6 bases). Trimming left V 0 bases short and J 9 bases short, with 17 bases between. The germline gives CDR1 KGHSH, CDR2 LQKENI. The CDR3 is 15 residues long.

The chain employs TRBV3-1 and TRBJ1-1; D not resolved. The CDR3 extends over 15 amino acids. Per germline, CDR1 LGHDT and CDR2 YNNKEL (reference sequence). Trimming removed 3 bases from V and 4 bases from J, with 15 bases in between. CDR3 nucleotides: TGTGCCAGCAGCCACCACCAGGCGGGGAGCACTGAAGCTTTCTTT. The encoded protein is CASSHHQAGSTEAFF. Looking up the rest from reference TRBV3-1 and TRBJ1-1 gives the full variable domain: DTAVSQTPKYLVTQMGNDKSIKCEQNLGHDTMYWYKQDSKKFLKIMFSYNNKELIINETVPNRFSPKSPDKAHLNLHINSLELGDSAVYFCASSHHQAGSTEAFFGQGTRLTVV.

The V call is TRBV4-1, the J call TRBJ1-1, with a weak D call TRBD1 (6 bases). This CDR3 comprises 14 residues. Trimming took 3 bases from V and 9 from J, leaving 17 bases between them. Germline V gene lookup returns CDR1 MGHRA and CDR2 YSYEKL. The CDR3 is CASSHITGLLKAFF. CDR3 nucleotide sequence: TGCGCCAGCAGCCATATTACAGGGCTCCTCAAAGCTTTCTTT.

J is TRBJ1-4 and V is TRBV6-5, with TRBD1 as a possible D gene (5 bases). Trimming pared 7 bases from V and 0 bases from J, leaving 15 bases between. CDR1 and CDR2 (germline): MNHEY, SVGAGI. The CDR3 runs 16 residues. The DNA for the CDR3 is TGTGCCAGCATTAACAGGATCTACGCAACTAATGAAAAACTGTTTTTT. It codes for CASINRIYATNEKLFF.

J is TRBJ2-1 and V is TRBV9; 10 nucleotides agree with TRBD2. The CDR3 sequence is 18 residues long. Germline lookup yields CDR1 SGDLS and CDR2 YYNGEE. Trimming cost V 4 bases and J 0 bases; bases outside gene matches: 10. The CDR3 loop is CASSLPGTSVGSYNEQFF. In nucleotides, the CDR3 is TGTGCCAGCAGCCTCCCCGGGACTAGCGTTGGCTCCTACAATGAGCAGTTCTTC.

This rearrangement joins TRBV12-3 or TRBV12-4 to TRBJ2-1; TRBD1 aligns across 9 bases. The CDR3 consists of 16 residues. Unmatched junction bases numbered 11, after V lost 6 bases and J lost 5 bases. CDR3 nucleotide sequence: TGTGCCAGCAGCAGGTGGGCGGGACAGGGTAACAATGAGCAGTTCTTC. Translating it yields CASSRWAGQGNNEQFF.

The CDR3 nucleotides are TGCGCCAGCAGCCTTTCCTTCGGGACAGGGGTCTACGAGCAGTACTTC. Translating gives CASSLSFGTGVYEQYF. The V gene is TRBV4-1, the J gene TRBJ2-7; 10 bases are a match to TRBD1. The J segment lost 3 bases and the V segment lost 4 bases, leaving 9 bases of the junction unmatched. This CDR3 is 16 amino acids long. CDR1 and CDR2 from the germline V gene are MGHRA and YSYEKL.

This sequence joins TRBV10-3 and TRBJ2-7; 10 bases fit TRBD1. The CDR3 consists of 13 residues. Germline CDR1 reads ENHRY; CDR2 reads SYGVKD. V dropped 8 bases and J dropped 6; count of bases not matched to a gene: 7. CDR3 in DNA: TGTGCCATCCGGGACAGGGGTTTACTCGAGCAGTACTTC. Its translation is CAIRDRGLLEQYF.

This clonotype showed up just a few times. V is TRBV30 and J is TRBJ2-3, with D possibly matching TRBD2 (6 bases). Per the germline V gene, CDR1 is GTSNPN and CDR2 is SVGIG (reference sequence). CDR3 length equals 13 residues. Trimming shortened V by 5 bases and J by 3 bases, and 12 bases separated the two germline ends. The CDR3 loop is CAWDSGGTDTQYF. CDR3 nucleotides: TGTGCCTGGGATAGCGGCGGAACAGATACGCAGTATTTT.

The chain is built from TRBV14 and TRBJ2-6; D remains unclear. V lost 3 bases and J lost 7, with 1 base in between. This CDR3 has 11 residues. Germline lookup yields CDR1 SGHDN and CDR2 FVKESK. The DNA of the CDR3 is TGTGCCAGCAGCCATGCCAACGTCCTGACTTTC. The encoded protein is CASSHANVLTF. The variable domain in full, completed from reference TRBV14 and TRBJ2-6, reads EAGVTQFPSHSVIEKGQTVTLRCDPISGHDNLYWYRRVMGKEIKFLLHFVKESKQDESGMPNNRFLAERTGGTYSTLKVQPAELEDSGVYFCASSHANVLTFGAGSRLTVL.

The CDR3 spells CASSVEGLSTQYF. The CDR3 DNA sequence: TGTGCCAGCAGCGTAGAAGGGTTATCAACCCAGTACTTC. The chain uses TRBV9 and TRBJ2-5, with no clear D. The ends were cut back, 0 bases at V and 8 bases at J, with 11 bases in the middle. The germline gives CDR1 SGDLS, CDR2 YYNGEE. The CDR3 has 13 amino acids.

The chain employs TRBV11-2 and TRBJ1-4, with unresolved D. The germline gives CDR1 SGHAT, CDR2 FQNNGV. Between the trimmed V and J ends, which lost 5 bases and 7 bases, there was a span of 11 bases. The CDR3 loop spans 13 amino acids. CDR3 amino acids: CASSPTYREKLFF. The CDR3 DNA reads TGTGCCAGCAGCCCCACCTACCGTGAAAAACTGTTTTTT.

The V gene is TRBV30, the J gene TRBJ2-2; 7 bases map to TRBD1. Losses at the gene ends were 3 bases for V and 1 base for J; bases not matched to a gene: 5. The CDR3 contains 15 residues. Germline lookup yields CDR1 GTSNPN and CDR2 SVGIG (reference sequence). Here the CDR3 DNA reads TGTGCCTGGAGAAGGGACAGCTTGAACACCGGGGAGCTGTTTTTT. As protein: CAWRRDSLNTGELFF.

This rearrangement joins TRBV27 to TRBJ1-4, with TRBD1 matching over 7 bases. With V trimmed by 5 bases and J by 11 bases, 5 bases remained unmatched. Per germline, CDR1 MNHEY and CDR2 SMNVEV (reference sequence). There are 12 residues in the CDR3. DNA for the CDR3: TGTGCCAGCAGTCTGAGGGGGCGGAAACTGTTTTTT. It codes for CASSLRGRKLFF.